One sample yielded the 20 T cell receptor beta chains listed below, sequenced in a study of blood T cell repertoires in COVID-19. Generated by immunoSEQ multiplex PCR, the TCRdb table keeps only in-frame clones and is missing some. The repertoire consists of approximately 300,000 clones, with 70% to 90% occurring once and the leading ten covering 5.3%. The source material was PBMCs or T cells enriched from blood (not recorded which). All receptors come from a woman between 25 and 40 years old who had recovered from COVID-19.

This chain uses TRBV6-5 with TRBJ2-2; 8 bases line up with TRBD1. Germline assignment: CDR1 MNHEY and CDR2 SVGAGI. This CDR3 is 13 amino acids long. The ends lost 6 bases at V and 6 bases at J; junction bases unmatched: 3. The CDR3 loop is CASRTQGAGELFF. The CDR3 region has the DNA TGTGCCAGCAGAACACAGGGGGCCGGGGAGCTGTTTTTT.

The rearrangement uses TRBV3-1 (or the pseudogene TRBV3-2) and TRBJ2-7; 11 positions match TRBD1. The junction had 6 bases not matched to a gene; V was cut back by 5 bases and J by 6 bases. CDR1 LGHDT and CDR2 YNNKEL come from the germline V gene (reference sequence). This CDR3 comprises 14 residues. Written as DNA, the CDR3 is TGTGCCAGCAGCGATTGGGACAGGGGGGGCGAGCAGTACTTC. Protein product: CASSDWDRGGEQYF.

The V call is TRBV3-1 (or the pseudogene TRBV3-2), the J call TRBJ2-3; D remains ambiguous. This CDR3 spans 14 amino acids. V lost 0 bases, J lost 5 bases, and 9 bases lay in between. The germline CDR1 and CDR2 sequences are LGHDT and YNNKEL (reference sequence). The CDR3 sequence is CASSQDVGVDTQYF. The CDR3 DNA follows: TGTGCCAGCAGCCAAGACGTAGGAGTAGATACGCAGTATTTT.

The V gene is TRBV28, the J gene TRBJ2-2; 13 bases line up with TRBD2. Germline V CDR1 and CDR2: MDHEN, SYDVKM. This CDR3 region has 17 residues. The V segment lost 5 bases and the J segment 1 base; nucleotides outside the gene matches: 4. The CDR3 sequence: CASSTSGGARNTGELFF. In DNA form, the CDR3 reads TGTGCCAGCAGTACTAGCGGGGGGGCGCGGAACACCGGGGAGCTGTTTTTT. The whole variable domain, remainder taken from reference TRBV28 and TRBJ2-2, is DVKVTQSSRYLVKRTGEKVFLECVQDMDHENMFWYRQDPGLGLRLIYFSYDVKMKEKGDIPEGYSVSREKKERFSLILESASTNQTSMYLCASSTSGGARNTGELFFGEGSRLTVL.

This clone occurred a few times. J is TRBJ1-2 and V is TRBV28, with D perhaps matching TRBD1 (5 bases). In germline, CDR1 is MDHEN, CDR2 SYDVKM. Trimming stripped 2 bases from V and 8 bases from J, with 18 bases between. The CDR3 sequence is 15 residues long. CDR3 region: CASSLGAAGSKGYTF. In nucleotides, the CDR3 is TGTGCCAGCAGTTTAGGTGCCGCAGGGTCTAAGGGCTACACCTTC.

Comment on this clone: The sample contains more than one DNA sequence encoding this CDR3. The chain carries TRBV20-1 and TRBJ1-2, with D maybe TRBD1 (5 bases). Trimming took off 8 bases at V and 8 bases at J, with 15 bases between the two ends. The CDR3 runs to 11 residues. Germline CDR1 is DFQATT and CDR2 is SNEGSKA (reference sequence). The CDR3 spells CSSTGAGGYTF. The DNA for the CDR3 is TGCAGTTCGACCGGGGCGGGGGGCTACACCTTC.

This clone has a single count. This sequence joins TRBV19 and TRBJ2-7, with 8 bases identical to TRBD1. Trimming took 5 bases from V and 0 from J; bases not matched to a gene: 6. This CDR3 is 15 amino acids long. In germline, CDR1 is LNHDA, CDR2 SQIVND (reference sequence). The CDR3 coding sequence is TGTGCCAGTAGTGTGGACAGGGTCGGCTCCTACGAGCAGTACTTC. Translating it yields CASSVDRVGSYEQYF.

The chain joins TRBV7-9 to TRBJ2-1; D possibly corresponds to TRBD2 (6 bases). The CDR3 spans 14 residues. Trimming cost V 5 bases and J 4 bases, with 12 bases left between them. Germline loops: CDR1 SEHNR, CDR2 FQNEAQ (reference sequence). Here the CDR3 reads CASSPTSIYNEQFF. CDR3 bases: TGTGCCAGCAGCCCAACTAGCATTTACAATGAGCAGTTCTTC.

The chain has TRBV27 and TRBJ1-3; D might be TRBD1 (5 bases). The V and J ends lost 5 bases and 0 bases respectively, with 11 bases between them. The CDR3 extends over 15 amino acids. CDR1 and CDR2 (germline): MNHEY, SMNVEV (reference sequence). The DNA for the CDR3 is TGTGCCAGCAGTCAGGGTCTCTCCTCTGGAAACACCATATATTTT. This encodes CASSQGLSSGNTIYF.

This clone was detected a few times. Within the sample, other DNA sequences also encode this same CDR3. The chain couples TRBV5-1 to TRBJ1-1; no firm D call. Germline V gene lookup returns CDR1 SGHRS and CDR2 YFSETQ. This CDR3 region has 13 residues. The germline V and J ends were trimmed by 1 base and 1 base, with 5 bases remaining between them. The CDR3 DNA is TGCGCCAGCAGCTTGACAGAGAACACTGAAGCTTTCTTT. Residues: CASSLTENTEAFF.

The rearrangement joins TRBV7-8 to TRBJ1-2; D might be TRBD1 (5 bases). Trimming stripped 2 bases from V and 1 base from J, with 14 bases between. Germline CDR1 and CDR2: SGHVS and FQNEAQ. CDR3 length: 16 amino acids. CDR3 loop: CASSLTAGPFNYGYTF. CDR3 nucleotides: TGTGCCAGCAGCTTAACGGCAGGGCCATTTAACTATGGCTACACCTTC.

The chain recombines TRBV7-2 with TRBJ2-1, with D possibly TRBD2 on 5 matching bases. Germline assignment: CDR1 SGHTA and CDR2 FQGNSA. There are 16 residues in the CDR3. V was shortened by 3 bases and J by 6 bases, with 18 bases between the two germline ends. The CDR3 reads CASSFLMGSGRNEQFF. The CDR3 region has the DNA TGTGCCAGCAGCTTCCTCATGGGGAGTGGGCGCAATGAGCAGTTCTTC.

The chain has TRBV3-1 (or the pseudogene TRBV3-2) and TRBJ2-5; 8 positions agree with TRBD2. From germline, CDR1 is LGHDT and CDR2 YNNKEL (reference sequence). Trimming at V came to 1 base and at J to 7 bases, leaving 11 bases not matched to a gene. The CDR3 loop spans 16 amino acids. CDR3 region: CASSQVLGTRVGTQYF. In nucleotides, the CDR3 is TGTGCCAGCAGCCAAGTTCTGGGGACTAGAGTGGGGACCCAGTACTTC.

This rearrangement joins TRBV7-9 to TRBJ1-1; 8 nucleotides line up with TRBD1. CDR3 length: 16 residues. V gave up 5 bases and J gave up 4 bases; unmatched junction bases: 12. Germline V gene lookup returns CDR1 SEHNR and CDR2 FQNEAQ (reference sequence). In nucleotides, the CDR3 is TGTGCCAGCAGCGACCCACAGGGGGTGGGTGGCACTGAAGCTTTCTTT. Its translation is CASSDPQGVGGTEAFF.

This clone was recorded only once. Here the CDR3 DNA reads TGTGCCAGCAGTTACTCGAACGGGGGGGCCGGTGAGCAGTTCTTC. It encodes CASSYSNGGAGEQFF. The rearrangement links TRBV6-6 to TRBJ2-1; 8 bases align to TRBD2. The CDR3 sequence is 15 residues long. Germline values: CDR1 MNHNY, CDR2 SVGAGI (reference sequence). The V gene end was trimmed by 0 bases and the J gene end by 9 bases; junction bases not matched to a gene: 7.

The gene calls are TRBV14 and TRBJ2-1; 9 bases align to TRBD2. Per germline, CDR1 SGHDN and CDR2 FVKESK. The CDR3 totals 15 residues. J lost 9 bases, V lost 4 bases, and 10 bases had no gene match. CDR3 amino acids: CASSPLGGGAGEQFF. Here the CDR3 DNA reads TGTGCCAGCAGCCCCCTTGGCGGGGGGGCAGGTGAGCAGTTCTTC.

This chain uses TRBV4-3 with TRBJ1-1; unclear D gene. V lost 4 bases and J lost 7, with 16 bases in between. This CDR3 has 14 residues. Per germline, CDR1 LGHNA and CDR2 YSLEER. The CDR3 DNA is TGCGCCAGCAGCCGAGACCGGCGAAGAGGTGAAGCTTTCTTT. This encodes CASSRDRRRGEAFF.

V and J are TRBV5-1 and TRBJ2-2; the match to TRBD1 covers 9 bases. Trimming at V came to 4 bases and at J to 7 bases, leaving 2 bases not matched to a gene. The CDR3 covers 13 residues. Germline values: CDR1 SGHRS, CDR2 YFSETQ. CDR3 nucleotides: TGCGCCAGCAGCAGGGACAGGGACGGGGAGCTGTTTTTT. Protein sequence: CASSRDRDGELFF.

The DNA for the CDR3 is TGCGCCAGCAGCCAAGGGACAGCGGGGGGGCGGGAGACCCAGTACTTC. Its protein product is CASSQGTAGGRETQYF. The chain is built from TRBV4-3 and TRBJ2-5; 10 nucleotides align to TRBD2. V gave up 1 base and J gave up 5 bases; unmatched junction bases: 7. Germline V CDR1 and CDR2: LGHNA, YSLEER. This CDR3 spans 16 amino acids.

This chain connects TRBV5-4 to TRBJ2-7; 8 positions match TRBD1. V trimming: 3 bases; J trimming: 3 bases; junction bases outside the gene matches: 5. CDR3 length: 14 amino acids. Germline CDR1 is SGHNT and CDR2 is YYREEE (reference sequence). DNA of the CDR3: TGTGCCAGCAGCTCCCTGACAGGGGACTACGAGCAGTACTTC. This codes for CASSSLTGDYEQYF.